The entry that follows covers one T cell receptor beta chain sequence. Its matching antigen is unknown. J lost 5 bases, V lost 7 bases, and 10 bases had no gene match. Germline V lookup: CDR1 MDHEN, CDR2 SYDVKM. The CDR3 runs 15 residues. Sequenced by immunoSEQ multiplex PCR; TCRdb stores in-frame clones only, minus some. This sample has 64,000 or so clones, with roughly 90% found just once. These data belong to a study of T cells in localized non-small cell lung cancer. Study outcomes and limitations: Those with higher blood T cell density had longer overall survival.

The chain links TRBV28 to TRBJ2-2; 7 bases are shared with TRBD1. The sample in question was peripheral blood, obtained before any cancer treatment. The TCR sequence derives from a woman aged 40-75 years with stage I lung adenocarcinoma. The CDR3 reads CASTFRQGLTGELFF. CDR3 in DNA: TGTGCCAGCACCTTTAGACAGGGCCTGACCGGGGAGCTGTTTTTT.